Listed below are T cell receptor beta chains from one sample, sequenced in a study of identical twins. One entry per CDR3 protein results from TCRdb running MiXCR on the 5' RACE reads. The sample lists over 500,000 distinct CDR3 sequences, less than 25% occurring once. The same sample was also studied in work on T cells expressing NK-cell markers.

Sequencing was carried out using CD4+ T cells sorted from blood. Every receptor here comes from a woman aged 18-29 years in good health. Both conserved end residues are part of each CDR3. Fields, in order: D gene, J gene, clone size, V gene, CDR3 protein, CDR3 DNA. A D gene is named only where the DNA matches it firmly. Clone size is given for some rows only: seen once, a few or many times, or a class if the clone is expanded.

d_call: NA
j_call: TRBJ2-2
clone_size: NA
v_call: TRBV20-1
cdr3_aa: CSASRPGRWELFF
cdr3_nt: TGCAGTGCTAGCAGGCCGGGACGCTGGGAGCTGTTTTTT

d_call: TRBD2
j_call: TRBJ2-7
clone_size: NA
v_call: TRBV6-2/TRBV6-3
cdr3_aa: CASSLLAGQPKQYF
cdr3_nt: TGTGCCAGCAGTTTACTAGCGGGACAACCGAAACAGTACTTC

d_call: NA
j_call: TRBJ2-3
clone_size: NA
v_call: TRBV20-1
cdr3_aa: CSASGGRGSGDTQYF
cdr3_nt: TGCAGTGCTAGCGGCGGACGGGGGTCGGGAGATACGCAGTATTTT

d_call: NA
j_call: TRBJ1-2
clone_size: NA
v_call: TRBV28
cdr3_aa: CASSFSRAYTF
cdr3_nt: TGTGCCAGCAGTTTTAGCAGGGCCTACACCTTC

d_call: NA
j_call: TRBJ1-2
clone_size: NA
v_call: TRBV30
cdr3_aa: CALEWGSGYTF
cdr3_nt: TGTGCCCTGGAGTGGGGCTCTGGCTACACCTTC

d_call: NA
j_call: TRBJ2-7
clone_size: few
v_call: TRBV20-1
cdr3_aa: CSARPGLSTVNEQYF
cdr3_nt: TGCAGTGCTAGACCGGGACTCTCAACCGTTAACGAGCAGTACTTC

d_call: NA
j_call: TRBJ1-2
clone_size: NA
v_call: TRBV20-1
cdr3_aa: CSARNPEGGEGYTF
cdr3_nt: TGCAGTGCTAGAAACCCGGAGGGAGGGGAAGGCTACACCTTC

d_call: NA
j_call: TRBJ1-2
clone_size: NA
v_call: TRBV12-3/TRBV12-4
cdr3_aa: CASRSRRRGYTF
cdr3_nt: TGTGCCAGCAGGTCGAGGCGCAGGGGCTACACCTTC

d_call: NA
j_call: TRBJ2-3
clone_size: few
v_call: TRBV6-1
cdr3_aa: CASRPITIHTQYF
cdr3_nt: TGTGCCAGCAGACCAATTACCATCCATACGCAGTATTTT

d_call: NA
j_call: TRBJ2-6
clone_size: few
v_call: TRBV6-5
cdr3_aa: CASSSQGPGANVLTF
cdr3_nt: TGTGCCAGCAGTTCCCAGGGGCCTGGGGCCAACGTCCTGACTTTC

d_call: NA
j_call: TRBJ2-3
clone_size: NA
v_call: TRBV9
cdr3_aa: CASSVVSGGGLKDTQYF
cdr3_nt: TGTGCCAGCAGCGTAGTTTCGGGCGGGGGCCTTAAAGATACGCAGTATTTT

d_call: TRBD2
j_call: TRBJ2-5
clone_size: many
v_call: TRBV29-1
cdr3_aa: CSVGLAAETQYF
cdr3_nt: TGCAGCGTCGGACTAGCTGCAGAGACCCAGTACTTC

d_call: NA
j_call: TRBJ1-2
clone_size: few
v_call: TRBV3-1
cdr3_aa: CASSQAGLGYTF
cdr3_nt: TGTGCCAGCAGCCAAGCAGGGCTTGGCTACACCTTC

d_call: TRBD2
j_call: TRBJ2-1
clone_size: NA
v_call: TRBV19
cdr3_aa: CASSFGFSGSIKYNEQFF
cdr3_nt: TGTGCCAGTAGTTTCGGATTTAGCGGGAGTATCAAGTACAATGAGCAGTTCTTC

d_call: TRBD1
j_call: TRBJ1-2
clone_size: NA
v_call: TRBV9
cdr3_aa: CASSAEPGQGFGYTF
cdr3_nt: TGTGCCAGCAGCGCCGAGCCGGGACAGGGGTTTGGCTACACCTTC

d_call: TRBD2
j_call: TRBJ2-2
clone_size: NA
v_call: TRBV20-1
cdr3_aa: CSARDSGREYTGELFF
cdr3_nt: TGCAGTGCTAGAGATTCGGGGCGGGAGTACACCGGGGAGCTGTTTTTT

d_call: NA
j_call: TRBJ2-7
clone_size: few
v_call: TRBV20-1
cdr3_aa: CSARPLRRSRSYEQYF
cdr3_nt: TGCAGTGCTAGACCTCTCCGTAGAAGTAGGTCCTACGAGCAGTACTTC

d_call: NA
j_call: TRBJ1-2
clone_size: NA
v_call: TRBV7-2
cdr3_aa: CASSFTGPSGYTF
cdr3_nt: TGTGCCAGCAGCTTCACAGGGCCCAGCGGCTACACCTTC

d_call: TRBD1
j_call: TRBJ2-7
clone_size: NA
v_call: TRBV9
cdr3_aa: CASSPQGAKYEQYF
cdr3_nt: TGTGCCAGCAGCCCCCAGGGGGCGAAATACGAGCAGTACTTC

d_call: NA
j_call: TRBJ2-5
clone_size: NA
v_call: TRBV7-9
cdr3_aa: CASSLVDAIGTQYF
cdr3_nt: TGTGCCAGCAGCTTAGTCGACGCCATCGGGACCCAGTACTTC

d_call: TRBD1
j_call: TRBJ2-7
clone_size: NA
v_call: TRBV5-6
cdr3_aa: CASSLGQGTGEQYF
cdr3_nt: TGTGCCAGCAGCTTGGGACAGGGGACGGGCGAGCAGTACTTC

d_call: NA
j_call: TRBJ1-2
clone_size: NA
v_call: TRBV6-4
cdr3_aa: CASSTRRGNYGYTF
cdr3_nt: TGTGCCAGCAGTACGAGGCGGGGAAACTATGGCTACACCTTC

d_call: TRBD1
j_call: TRBJ1-2
clone_size: few
v_call: TRBV18
cdr3_aa: CASSRQGGAESYTF
cdr3_nt: TGTGCCAGCTCCCGGCAGGGGGGCGCCGAGAGCTACACCTTC

d_call: NA
j_call: TRBJ1-4
clone_size: NA
v_call: TRBV4-3
cdr3_aa: CASSQQRGRTEKLFF
cdr3_nt: TGCGCCAGCAGCCAGCAGCGGGGAAGAACCGAAAAACTGTTTTTT

d_call: NA
j_call: TRBJ2-5
clone_size: NA
v_call: TRBV27
cdr3_aa: CASSGTFGGTQYF
cdr3_nt: TGTGCCAGCAGCGGGACCTTCGGAGGGACCCAGTACTTC

d_call: NA
j_call: TRBJ2-1
clone_size: few
v_call: TRBV12-3/TRBV12-4
cdr3_aa: CASSARGPDEQFF
cdr3_nt: TGTGCCAGCAGTGCGAGAGGCCCCGATGAGCAGTTCTTC

d_call: TRBD1
j_call: TRBJ2-7
clone_size: few
v_call: TRBV20-1
cdr3_aa: CSARAPGTGFYEQYF
cdr3_nt: TGCAGTGCTAGAGCTCCCGGGACAGGATTCTACGAGCAGTACTTC

d_call: TRBD1
j_call: TRBJ2-1
clone_size: NA
v_call: TRBV2
cdr3_aa: CASSAWTGHEQFF
cdr3_nt: TGTGCCAGCAGTGCCTGGACAGGGCATGAGCAGTTCTTC

d_call: TRBD2
j_call: TRBJ2-1
clone_size: NA
v_call: TRBV29-1
cdr3_aa: CSVTSGFSYNEQFF
cdr3_nt: TGCAGCGTTACTAGCGGTTTTTCCTACAATGAGCAGTTCTTC

d_call: TRBD2
j_call: TRBJ2-5
clone_size: few
v_call: TRBV12-3/TRBV12-4
cdr3_aa: CASSRTSGGGWKTQYF
cdr3_nt: TGTGCCAGCAGCCGGACTAGCGGAGGTGGGTGGAAGACCCAGTACTTC

d_call: NA
j_call: TRBJ1-5
clone_size: NA
v_call: TRBV20-1
cdr3_aa: CSARGVGVWSNQPQHF
cdr3_nt: TGCAGTGCTAGAGGAGTGGGGGTGTGGAGCAATCAGCCCCAGCATTTT

d_call: TRBD1
j_call: TRBJ2-7
clone_size: NA
v_call: TRBV20-1
cdr3_aa: CSAGRTGSYEQYF
cdr3_nt: TGCAGTGCTGGAAGGACAGGGTCTTACGAGCAGTACTTC

d_call: TRBD2
j_call: TRBJ2-1
clone_size: NA
v_call: TRBV23-1
cdr3_aa: CASSQYRALAGGPVYEQFF
cdr3_nt: TGCGCCAGCAGTCAATATAGGGCTCTAGCGGGGGGGCCAGTCTATGAGCAGTTCTTC

d_call: NA
j_call: TRBJ1-2
clone_size: NA
v_call: TRBV12-3/TRBV12-4
cdr3_aa: CASSLGTTLSYGYTF
cdr3_nt: TGTGCCAGCAGTTTGGGGACAACCCTTTCCTATGGCTACACCTTC

d_call: TRBD2
j_call: TRBJ2-7
clone_size: many
v_call: TRBV10-3
cdr3_aa: CAISSTWTSGYEQYF
cdr3_nt: TGTGCCATCAGTTCAACCTGGACTAGCGGATACGAGCAGTACTTC

d_call: NA
j_call: TRBJ2-1
clone_size: NA
v_call: TRBV24-1
cdr3_aa: CATSGRGTDLYNEQFF
cdr3_nt: TGTGCCACCAGTGGCAGAGGGACGGACCTATACAATGAGCAGTTCTTC

d_call: NA
j_call: TRBJ2-7
clone_size: many
v_call: TRBV20-1
cdr3_aa: CRAGGGSYEQYF
cdr3_nt: TGCAGAGCTGGAGGTGGGAGTTACGAGCAGTACTTC

d_call: NA
j_call: TRBJ2-7
clone_size: few
v_call: TRBV10-3
cdr3_aa: CAISPVSYEQYF
cdr3_nt: TGTGCCATCAGCCCCGTATCCTACGAGCAGTACTTC

d_call: NA
j_call: TRBJ2-7
clone_size: NA
v_call: TRBV10-1
cdr3_aa: CASSGSSYGQYF
cdr3_nt: TGCGCCAGCAGTGGATCCTCCTACGGGCAGTACTTC

d_call: TRBD1
j_call: TRBJ2-7
clone_size: few
v_call: TRBV20-1
cdr3_aa: CSAKETGEPYEQYF
cdr3_nt: TGCAGTGCTAAAGAGACAGGGGAACCCTACGAGCAGTACTTC

d_call: TRBD2
j_call: TRBJ2-1
clone_size: NA
v_call: TRBV12-3/TRBV12-4
cdr3_aa: CASSFGTSSYNEQFF
cdr3_nt: TGTGCCAGCAGTTTTGGGACTAGCTCCTACAATGAGCAGTTCTTC

d_call: NA
j_call: TRBJ2-7
clone_size: NA
v_call: TRBV9
cdr3_aa: CASSPRRGVWSEQYF
cdr3_nt: TGTGCCAGCAGCCCGAGACGCGGAGTCTGGAGCGAGCAGTACTTC

d_call: NA
j_call: TRBJ1-4
clone_size: NA
v_call: TRBV4-3
cdr3_aa: CASSPGEGNEKLFF
cdr3_nt: TGCGCCAGCAGCCCAGGGGAGGGTAATGAAAAACTGTTTTTT

d_call: NA
j_call: TRBJ2-1
clone_size: NA
v_call: TRBV7-9
cdr3_aa: CASSLRDLWYNEQFF
cdr3_nt: TGTGCCAGCTCACTAAGGGACCTTTGGTACAATGAGCAGTTCTTC

d_call: NA
j_call: TRBJ1-6
clone_size: NA
v_call: TRBV6-1
cdr3_aa: CASRKGGNSPLHF
cdr3_nt: TGTGCCAGCCGGAAGGGGGGGAACTCACCCCTCCACTTT

d_call: NA
j_call: TRBJ1-2
clone_size: NA
v_call: TRBV20-1
cdr3_aa: CSARAPYGYTF
cdr3_nt: TGCAGTGCTAGAGCGCCCTATGGCTACACCTTC

d_call: NA
j_call: TRBJ2-2
clone_size: many
v_call: TRBV12-3/TRBV12-4
cdr3_aa: CASTFSDNGELFF
cdr3_nt: TGTGCCAGCACCTTCTCGGATAACGGGGAGCTGTTTTTT

d_call: TRBD2
j_call: TRBJ2-1
clone_size: few
v_call: TRBV6-1
cdr3_aa: CASRLLAGEGNEQFF
cdr3_nt: TGTGCCAGCAGGCTACTAGCGGGAGAGGGCAATGAGCAGTTCTTC